This T cell receptor (beta chain) appears in the sequencing data of a study of PD-1 blockade in classical Hodgkin lymphoma. Study information: Nivolumab dosing for patients was 3 mg/kg, administered intravenously every 2 weeks.

Measured with immunoSEQ multiplex PCR; TCRdb has only the in-frame clones, and not every one. The table has tens of thousands of clones, roughly 80% seen once. Study-wide findings and caveats: Patients newly diagnosed and complete responders had comparable baseline diversity.

This clone was recorded only once. The antigen is undetermined. Germline V lookup: CDR1 LNHDA, CDR2 SQIVND (reference sequence). Losses at the gene ends were 4 bases for V and 7 bases for J; bases not matched to a gene: 7. The CDR3 covers 15 residues. Every single patient, without exception, relapsed after autologous stem cell transplantation, and brentuximab vedotin exposure varied. Reported best responses ranged across complete response, partial response or progressive disease. The V call is TRBV19, the J call TRBJ1-6; 7 bases are a match to TRBD1. The receptor was isolated from a human donor with classical Hodgkin lymphoma. The sample in question was peripheral blood mononuclear cells (PBMCs), obtained before the second cycle of nivolumab. CDR3 loop: CASSTAGGYNSPLHF. The CDR3 DNA is TGTGCCAGTAGTACCGCAGGGGGATACAATTCACCCCTCCACTTT. Using reference TRBV19 and TRBJ1-6 for the parts outside the CDR3, the full variable domain is DGGITQSPKYLFRKEGQNVTLSCEQNLNHDAMYWYRQDPGQGLRLIYYSQIVNDFQKGDIAEGYSVSREKKESFPLTVTSAQKNPTAFYLCASSTAGGYNSPLHFGNGTRLTVT.